These T cell receptor beta chains were read from a single sample in a study of blood T cells in healthy people across ages. TCRdb itself ran the 5' RACE reads through MiXCR, one entry per CDR3 protein. The sample gives hundreds of thousands of distinct CDR3 sequences, about 26% of which show up once; 3% to 4% is in the top ten. These same records also appear under a second study, on T cells of mothers and their children.

What was sequenced was blood. Every receptor here comes from a boy aged 2 to 10 in good health. The conserved cysteine and the conserved F or W are not part of the CDR3 here.

cdr3_aa: ASSVDGLSSYEQY
v_call: TRBV6-1
j_call: TRBJ2-7

cdr3_aa: ASSPLAWGITSYEQY
v_call: TRBV7-2
j_call: TRBJ2-7

cdr3_aa: ASSFESITEAF
v_call: TRBV7-9
j_call: TRBJ1-1

cdr3_aa: ASSFLSGGFYEQY
v_call: TRBV7-6
j_call: TRBJ2-7

cdr3_aa: ASSLRAGYETQY
v_call: TRBV7-9
j_call: TRBJ2-5

cdr3_aa: ASSPSPGVGEQF
v_call: TRBV18
j_call: TRBJ2-1

cdr3_aa: ASSRRLLEEQY
v_call: TRBV6-5
j_call: TRBJ2-7

cdr3_aa: ASSFHPYSGGPTGELF
v_call: TRBV6-5
j_call: TRBJ2-2

cdr3_aa: ASSWGLARIETQY
v_call: TRBV27
j_call: TRBJ2-5

cdr3_aa: ASTFSPRPGYNEQF
v_call: TRBV27
j_call: NA

cdr3_aa: ASSLERSSGLGYT
v_call: TRBV7-2
j_call: TRBJ1-2